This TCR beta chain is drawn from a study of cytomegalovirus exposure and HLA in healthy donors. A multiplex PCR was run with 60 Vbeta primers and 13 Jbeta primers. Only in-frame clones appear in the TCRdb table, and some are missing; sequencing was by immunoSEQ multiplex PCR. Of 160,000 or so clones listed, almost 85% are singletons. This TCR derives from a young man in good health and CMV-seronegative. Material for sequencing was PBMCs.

The CDR3 loop reads CASSFRDIQSPLHF. CDR3 coding DNA: TGTGCCAGCAGCTTCCGGGACATTCAGTCACCCCTCCACTTT. This chain joins TRBV13 and TRBJ1-6; a possible D gene is TRBD1 (6 bases). V lost 3 bases and J lost 10, with 13 bases in between. CDR3 length: 14 amino acids. Germline-derived CDR1 and CDR2 are PRHDT and FYEKMQ (reference sequence). The full variable domain, its missing parts supplied by reference TRBV13 and TRBJ1-6, is AAGVIQSPRHLIKEKRETATLKCYPIPRHDTVYWYQQGPGQDPQFLISFYEKMQSDKGSIPDRFSAQQFSDYHSELNMSSLELGDSALYFCASSFRDIQSPLHFGNGTRLTVT.